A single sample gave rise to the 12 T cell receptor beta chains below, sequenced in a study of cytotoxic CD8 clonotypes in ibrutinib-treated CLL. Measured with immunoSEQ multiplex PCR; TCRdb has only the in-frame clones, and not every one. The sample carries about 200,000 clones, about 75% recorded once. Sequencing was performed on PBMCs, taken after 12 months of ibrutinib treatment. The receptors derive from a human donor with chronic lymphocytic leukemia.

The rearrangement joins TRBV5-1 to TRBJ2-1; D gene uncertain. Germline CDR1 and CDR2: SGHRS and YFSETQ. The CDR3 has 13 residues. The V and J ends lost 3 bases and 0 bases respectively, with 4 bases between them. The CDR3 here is CASSYVSYNEQFF. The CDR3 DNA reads TGCGCCAGCAGCTACGTCTCCTACAATGAGCAGTTCTTC.

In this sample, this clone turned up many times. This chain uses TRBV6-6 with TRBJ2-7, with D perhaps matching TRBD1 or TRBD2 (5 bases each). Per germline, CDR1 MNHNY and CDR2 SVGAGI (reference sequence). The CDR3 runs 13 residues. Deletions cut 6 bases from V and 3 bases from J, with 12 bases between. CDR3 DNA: TGTGCCAGCAGCCAAAGAGGGGTCTACGAGCAGTACTTC. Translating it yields CASSQRGVYEQYF.

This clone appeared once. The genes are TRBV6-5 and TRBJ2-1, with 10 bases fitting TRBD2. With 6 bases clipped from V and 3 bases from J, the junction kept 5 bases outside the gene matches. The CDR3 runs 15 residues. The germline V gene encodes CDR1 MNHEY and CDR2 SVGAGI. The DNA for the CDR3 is TGTGCCAGCAGAAGGACTAGCGGATTCTACAATGAGCAGTTCTTC. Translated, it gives CASRRTSGFYNEQFF.

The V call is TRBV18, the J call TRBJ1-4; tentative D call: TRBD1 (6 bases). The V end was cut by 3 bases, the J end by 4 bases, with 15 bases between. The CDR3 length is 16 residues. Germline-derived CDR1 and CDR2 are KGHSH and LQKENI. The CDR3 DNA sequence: TGTGCCAGCTCACCCGGCAACAGGGCTCTTAATGAAAAACTGTTTTTT. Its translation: CASSPGNRALNEKLFF. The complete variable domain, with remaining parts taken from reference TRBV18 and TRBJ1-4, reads NAGVMQNPRHLVRRRGQEARLRCSPMKGHSHVYWYRQLPEEGLKFMVYLQKENIIDESGMPKERFSAEFPKEGPSILRIQQVVRGDSAAYFCASSPGNRALNEKLFFGSGTQLSVL.

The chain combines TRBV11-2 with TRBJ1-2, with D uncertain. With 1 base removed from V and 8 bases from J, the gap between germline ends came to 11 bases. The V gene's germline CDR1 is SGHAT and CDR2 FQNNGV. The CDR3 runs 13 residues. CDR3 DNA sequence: TGTGCCAGCAGCTTAGGGTTGTGGTACGGCTACACCTTC. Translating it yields CASSLGLWYGYTF.

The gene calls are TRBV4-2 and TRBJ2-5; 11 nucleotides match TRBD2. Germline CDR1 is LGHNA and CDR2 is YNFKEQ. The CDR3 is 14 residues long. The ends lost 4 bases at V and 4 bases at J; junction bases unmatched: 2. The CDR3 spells CASSLTSGIETQYF. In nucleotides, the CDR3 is TGTGCCAGCAGCCTGACTAGCGGGATAGAGACCCAGTACTTC.

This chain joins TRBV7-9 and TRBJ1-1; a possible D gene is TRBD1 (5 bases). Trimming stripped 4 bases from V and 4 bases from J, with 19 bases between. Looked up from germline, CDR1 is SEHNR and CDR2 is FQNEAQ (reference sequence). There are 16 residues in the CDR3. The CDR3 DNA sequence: TGTGCCAGCAGCTCGCTCGGCGGGGGGAGTAGCACTGAAGCTTTCTTT. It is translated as CASSSLGGGSSTEAFF. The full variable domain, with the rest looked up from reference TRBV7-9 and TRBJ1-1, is DTGVSQNPRHKITKRGQNVTFRCDPISEHNRLYWYRQTLGQGPEFLTYFQNEAQLEKSRLLSDRFSAERPKGSFSTLEIQRTEQGDSAMYLCASSSLGGGSSTEAFFGQGTRLTVV.

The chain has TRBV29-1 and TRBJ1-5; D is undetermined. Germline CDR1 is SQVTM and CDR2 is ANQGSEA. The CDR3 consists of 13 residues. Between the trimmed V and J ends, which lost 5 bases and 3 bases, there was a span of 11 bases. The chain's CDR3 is CSVSRAINQPQHF. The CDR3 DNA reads TGCAGCGTTTCCCGGGCCATCAATCAGCCCCAGCATTTT.

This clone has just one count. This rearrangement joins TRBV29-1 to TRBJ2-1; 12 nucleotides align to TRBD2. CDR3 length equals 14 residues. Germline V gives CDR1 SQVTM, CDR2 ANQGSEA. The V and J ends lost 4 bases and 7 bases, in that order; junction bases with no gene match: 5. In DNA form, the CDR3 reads TGCAGCGTTGCTAGGACTAGCGGGAAAAATGAGCAGTTCTTC. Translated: CSVARTSGKNEQFF.

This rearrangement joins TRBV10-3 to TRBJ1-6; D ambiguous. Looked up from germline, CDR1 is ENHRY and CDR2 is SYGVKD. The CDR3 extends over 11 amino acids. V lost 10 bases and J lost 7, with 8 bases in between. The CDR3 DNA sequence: TGTGCCAACGGTAAAAATTCACCCCTCCACTTT. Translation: CANGKNSPLHF.

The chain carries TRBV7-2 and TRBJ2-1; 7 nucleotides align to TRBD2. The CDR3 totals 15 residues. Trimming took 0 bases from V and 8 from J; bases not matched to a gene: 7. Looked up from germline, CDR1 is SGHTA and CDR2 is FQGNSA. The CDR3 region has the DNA TGTGCCAGCAGCTTAGCGGGAGGGCCGGGGGATGAGCAGTTCTTC. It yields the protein CASSLAGGPGDEQFF. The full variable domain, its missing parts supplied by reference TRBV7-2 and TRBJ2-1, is GAGVSQSPSNKVTEKGKDVELRCDPISGHTALYWYRQSLGQGLEFLIYFQGNSAPDKSGLPSDRFSAERTGGSVSTLTIQRTQQEDSAVYLCASSLAGGPGDEQFFGPGTRLTVL.

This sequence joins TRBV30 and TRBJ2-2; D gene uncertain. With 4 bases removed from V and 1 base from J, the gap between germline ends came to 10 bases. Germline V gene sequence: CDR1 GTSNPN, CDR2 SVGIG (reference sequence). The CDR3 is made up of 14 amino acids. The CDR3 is CAWKYRQNTGELFF. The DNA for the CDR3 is TGTGCCTGGAAATATCGGCAGAACACCGGGGAGCTGTTTTTT.